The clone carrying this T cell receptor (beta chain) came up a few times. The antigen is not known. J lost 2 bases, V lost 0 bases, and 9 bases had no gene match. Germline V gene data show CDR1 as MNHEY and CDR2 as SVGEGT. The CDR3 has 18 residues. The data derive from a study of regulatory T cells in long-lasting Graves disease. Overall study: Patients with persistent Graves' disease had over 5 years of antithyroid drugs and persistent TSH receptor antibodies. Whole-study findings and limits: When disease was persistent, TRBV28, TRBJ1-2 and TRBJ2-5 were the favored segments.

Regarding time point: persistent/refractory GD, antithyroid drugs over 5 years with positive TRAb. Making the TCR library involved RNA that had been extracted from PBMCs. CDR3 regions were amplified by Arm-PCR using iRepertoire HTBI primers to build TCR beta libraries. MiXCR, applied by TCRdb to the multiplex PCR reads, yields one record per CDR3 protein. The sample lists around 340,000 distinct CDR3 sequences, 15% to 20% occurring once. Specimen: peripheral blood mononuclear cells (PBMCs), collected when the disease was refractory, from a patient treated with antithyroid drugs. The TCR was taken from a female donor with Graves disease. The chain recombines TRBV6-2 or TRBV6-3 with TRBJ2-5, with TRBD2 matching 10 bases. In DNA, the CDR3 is TGTGCCAGCAGTTACTCGAGGACTAGCGGATACCCGCAAGAGACCCAGTACTTC. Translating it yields CASSYSRTSGYPQETQYF.